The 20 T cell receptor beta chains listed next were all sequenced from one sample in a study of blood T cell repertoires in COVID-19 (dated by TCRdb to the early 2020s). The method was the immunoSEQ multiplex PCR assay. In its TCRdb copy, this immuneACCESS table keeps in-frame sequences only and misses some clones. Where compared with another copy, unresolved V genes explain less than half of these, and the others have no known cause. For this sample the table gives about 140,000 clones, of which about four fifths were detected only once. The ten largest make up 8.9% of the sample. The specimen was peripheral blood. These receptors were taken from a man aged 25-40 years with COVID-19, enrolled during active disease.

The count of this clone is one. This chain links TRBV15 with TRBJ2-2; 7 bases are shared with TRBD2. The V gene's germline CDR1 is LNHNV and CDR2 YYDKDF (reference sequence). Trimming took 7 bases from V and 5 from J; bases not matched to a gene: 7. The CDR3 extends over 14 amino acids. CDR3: CATTKQAGTGELFF. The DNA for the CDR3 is TGTGCCACCACCAAACAAGCGGGAACCGGGGAGCTGTTTTTT. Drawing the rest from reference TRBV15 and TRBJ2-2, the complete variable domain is DAMVIQNPRYQVTQFGKPVTLSCSQTLNHNVMYWYQQKSSQAPKLLFHYYDKDFNNEADTPDNFQSRRPNTSFCFLDIRSPGLGDTAMYLCATTKQAGTGELFFGEGSRLTVL.

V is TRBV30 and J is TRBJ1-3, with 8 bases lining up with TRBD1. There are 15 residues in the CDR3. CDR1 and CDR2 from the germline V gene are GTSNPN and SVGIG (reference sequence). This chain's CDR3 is CAMDERQGSGNTIYF. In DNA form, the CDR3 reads TGTGCGATGGACGAAAGACAGGGGTCTGGAAACACCATATATTTT.

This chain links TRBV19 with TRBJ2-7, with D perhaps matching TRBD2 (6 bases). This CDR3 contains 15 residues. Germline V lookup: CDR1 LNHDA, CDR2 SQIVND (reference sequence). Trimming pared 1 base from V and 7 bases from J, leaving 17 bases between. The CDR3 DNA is TGTGCCAGTAGTATAGTATCGCAGGCCAGCGGGGAGCAGTACTTC. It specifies CASSIVSQASGEQYF.

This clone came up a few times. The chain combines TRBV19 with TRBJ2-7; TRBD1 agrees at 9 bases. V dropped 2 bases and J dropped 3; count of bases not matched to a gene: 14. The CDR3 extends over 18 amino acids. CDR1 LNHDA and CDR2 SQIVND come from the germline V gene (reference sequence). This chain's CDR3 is CASSISYRTGASYYEQYF. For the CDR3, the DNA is TGTGCCAGTAGTATAAGTTATCGGACAGGGGCCTCCTACTACGAGCAGTACTTC.

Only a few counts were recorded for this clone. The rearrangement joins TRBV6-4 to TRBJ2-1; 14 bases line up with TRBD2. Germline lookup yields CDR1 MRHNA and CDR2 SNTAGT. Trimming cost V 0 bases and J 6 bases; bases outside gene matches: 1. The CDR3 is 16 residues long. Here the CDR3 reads CASSDSGTSGSNEQFF. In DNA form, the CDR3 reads TGTGCCAGCAGTGACTCCGGGACTAGCGGGAGCAATGAGCAGTTCTTC.

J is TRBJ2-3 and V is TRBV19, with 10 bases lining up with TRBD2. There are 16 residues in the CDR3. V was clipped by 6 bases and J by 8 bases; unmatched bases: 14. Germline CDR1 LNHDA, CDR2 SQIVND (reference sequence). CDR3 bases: TGTGCCAGTAGGGGGGCTAGCGGGAGCAACGCGGGTACGCAGTATTTT. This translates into CASRGASGSNAGTQYF.

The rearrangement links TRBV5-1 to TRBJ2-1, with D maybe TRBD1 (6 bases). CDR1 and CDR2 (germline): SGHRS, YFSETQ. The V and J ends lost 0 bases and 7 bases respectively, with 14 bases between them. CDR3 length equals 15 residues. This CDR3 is CASSLEQGNRNEQFF. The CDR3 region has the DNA TGCGCCAGCAGCTTGGAACAGGGAAATAGGAATGAGCAGTTCTTC.

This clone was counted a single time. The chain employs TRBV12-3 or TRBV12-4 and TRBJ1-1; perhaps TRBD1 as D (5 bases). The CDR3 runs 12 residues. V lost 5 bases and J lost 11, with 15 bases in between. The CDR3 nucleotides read TGTGCCAGCAGTCCCTCCAGGACACGGGCTTTCTTT. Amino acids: CASSPSRTRAFF.

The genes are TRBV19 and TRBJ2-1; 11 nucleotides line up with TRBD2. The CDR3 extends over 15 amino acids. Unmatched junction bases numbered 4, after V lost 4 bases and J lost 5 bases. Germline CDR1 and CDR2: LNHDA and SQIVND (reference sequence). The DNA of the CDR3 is TGTGCCAGTAGTAGAACTAGCGGGAGTAACAATGAGCAGTTCTTC. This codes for CASSRTSGSNNEQFF.

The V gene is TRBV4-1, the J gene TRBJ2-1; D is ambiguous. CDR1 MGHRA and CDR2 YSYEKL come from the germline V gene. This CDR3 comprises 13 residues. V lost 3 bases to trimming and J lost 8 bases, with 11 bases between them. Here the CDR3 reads CASSHILTDEQFF. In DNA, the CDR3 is TGCGCCAGCAGCCACATTCTCACGGATGAGCAGTTCTTC.

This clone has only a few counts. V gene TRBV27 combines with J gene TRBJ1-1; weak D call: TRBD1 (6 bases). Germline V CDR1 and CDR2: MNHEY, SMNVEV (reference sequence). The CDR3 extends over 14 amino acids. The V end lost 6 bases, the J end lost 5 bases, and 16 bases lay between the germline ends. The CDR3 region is CASSSTGWRTEAFF. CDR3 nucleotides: TGTGCCAGCAGCTCCACAGGGTGGAGGACTGAAGCTTTCTTT.

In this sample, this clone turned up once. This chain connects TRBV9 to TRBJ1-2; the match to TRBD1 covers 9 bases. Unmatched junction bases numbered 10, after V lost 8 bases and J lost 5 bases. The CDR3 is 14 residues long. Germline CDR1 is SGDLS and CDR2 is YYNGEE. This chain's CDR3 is CASSRDRVEYGYTF. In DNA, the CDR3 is TGTGCCAGTTCTCGGGACAGGGTGGAGTATGGCTACACCTTC.

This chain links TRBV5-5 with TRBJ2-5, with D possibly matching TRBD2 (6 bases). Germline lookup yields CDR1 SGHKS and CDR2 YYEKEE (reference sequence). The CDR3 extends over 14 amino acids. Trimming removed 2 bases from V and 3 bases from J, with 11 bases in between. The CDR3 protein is CASSFTGVEETQYF. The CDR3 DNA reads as TGTGCCAGCAGCTTCACGGGGGTGGAAGAGACCCAGTACTTC.

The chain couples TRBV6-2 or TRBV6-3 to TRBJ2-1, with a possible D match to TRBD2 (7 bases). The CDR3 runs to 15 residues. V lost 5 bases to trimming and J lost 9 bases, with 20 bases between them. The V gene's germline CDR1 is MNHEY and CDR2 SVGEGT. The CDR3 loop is CASSRFDGGRGEQFF. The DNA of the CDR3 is TGTGCCAGCAGTAGGTTTGACGGGGGGCGGGGTGAGCAGTTCTTC.

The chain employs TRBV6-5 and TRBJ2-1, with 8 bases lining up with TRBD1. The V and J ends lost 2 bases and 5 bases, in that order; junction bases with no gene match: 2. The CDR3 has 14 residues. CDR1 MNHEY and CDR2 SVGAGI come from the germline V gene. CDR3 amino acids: CASSYGTGDNEQFF. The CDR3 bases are TGTGCCAGCAGTTACGGGACAGGAGACAATGAGCAGTTCTTC.

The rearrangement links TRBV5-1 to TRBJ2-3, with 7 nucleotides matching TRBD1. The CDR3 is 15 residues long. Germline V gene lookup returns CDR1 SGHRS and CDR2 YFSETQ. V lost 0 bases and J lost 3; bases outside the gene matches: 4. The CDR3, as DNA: TGCGCCAGCAGCTTGGTAGGGGGCGGTACAGATACGCAGTATTTT. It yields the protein CASSLVGGGTDTQYF.

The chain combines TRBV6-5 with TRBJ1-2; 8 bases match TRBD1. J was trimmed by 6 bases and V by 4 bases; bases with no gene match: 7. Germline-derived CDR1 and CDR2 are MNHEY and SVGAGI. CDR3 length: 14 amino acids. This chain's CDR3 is CASSSWTGLHGYTF. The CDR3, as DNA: TGTGCCAGCAGTTCGTGGACAGGGCTACATGGCTACACCTTC.

The CDR3 sequence is CASSPLVSDTQYF. CDR3 nucleotides: TGTGCCAGCAGCCCACTAGTCTCAGATACGCAGTATTTT. V usage is TRBV5-6 and J usage is TRBJ2-3, with a possible D match to TRBD2 (5 bases). The length of the CDR3 is 13 residues. Germline loops: CDR1 SGHDT, CDR2 YYEEEE. Trimming left V 4 bases short and J 4 bases short, with 10 bases between.

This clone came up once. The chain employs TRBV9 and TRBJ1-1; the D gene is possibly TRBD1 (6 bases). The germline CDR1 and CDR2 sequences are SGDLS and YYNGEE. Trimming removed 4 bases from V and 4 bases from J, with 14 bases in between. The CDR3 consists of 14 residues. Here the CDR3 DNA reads TGTGCCAGCAGCCGAGGGGGGGATGTCACTGAAGCTTTCTTT. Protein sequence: CASSRGGDVTEAFF.

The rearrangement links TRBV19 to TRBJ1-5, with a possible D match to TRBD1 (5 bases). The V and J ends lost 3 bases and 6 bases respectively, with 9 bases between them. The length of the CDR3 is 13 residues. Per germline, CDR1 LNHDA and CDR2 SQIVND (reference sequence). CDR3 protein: CASSIKGAQPQHF. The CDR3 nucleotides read TGTGCCAGTAGTATTAAAGGGGCTCAGCCCCAGCATTTT.